This TCR beta chain was sequenced during a study of blood T cell repertoires in COVID-19. Study details: Acute and convalescent COVID-19 samples came from the United States, Italy and Spain. T cells, B-cell-depleted T cells, or PBMCs supplied cDNA or gDNA.

CDR3 size: 14 residues. Germline-derived CDR1 and CDR2 are MNHNS and SASEGT. Trimming took off 1 base at V and 2 bases at J, with 9 bases between the two ends. Original processing notes: Estimation of nucleated cell counts relied on the amplification of reference gene primers. The table came from immunoSEQ multiplex PCR; TCRdb's copy has only in-frame clones and leaves some out. V and J calls and clone size follow that table, whereas D and trimming were derived from the DNA. Among 120,000 or so clones listed, approximately 90% were seen once. The clonotype originates from a human donor in a cohort sampled during active COVID-19. The V and J genes are TRBV6-1 and TRBJ2-7; possible D gene TRBD1, 5 bases. Sequenced input: peripheral blood. The CDR3 spells CASSEVDSTYEQYF. DNA of the CDR3: TGTGCCAGCAGTGAAGTTGACAGTACCTACGAGCAGTACTTC.